This TCR beta chain is from a study of T cell changes during pregnancy in multiple sclerosis. V dropped 4 bases and J dropped 2 bases, with 12 bases sitting between them. Germline V gene sequence: CDR1 SNHLY, CDR2 FYNNEI. The CDR3 length is 15 residues. Only in-frame clones appear in the TCRdb table, and some are missing; sequencing was by immunoSEQ multiplex PCR. The sample consists of roughly 40,000 clones, 92% of them appearing once. The gene calls are TRBV2 and TRBJ1-5; D is unresolved. The material was CD8+ T cells from peripheral blood mononuclear cells, obtained in the first trimester of pregnancy. The receptor's source is a female donor with multiple sclerosis, enrolled in a pregnancy study. CDR3 region: CASSGQKYGNQPQHF. The CDR3 DNA reads TGTGCCAGCAGTGGGCAGAAGTACGGCAATCAGCCCCAGCATTTT.